These 11 T cell receptor beta chains came from one sample sequenced in a study of cytotoxic CD8 clonotypes in ibrutinib-treated CLL. Method: immunoSEQ multiplex PCR; TCRdb's copy keeps in-frame clones and lacks some. This sample yields more than 200,000 clones, of which around 75% are seen a single time; 5.9% belongs to the top ten. The sequencing here drew on PBMCs, taken after 12 months of ibrutinib treatment. These receptors came from a human donor with chronic lymphocytic leukemia.

The J gene is TRBJ1-1, the V gene TRBV7-2; tentatively, D is TRBD1 (5 bases). V dropped 7 bases and J dropped 3 bases, with 30 bases sitting between them. The CDR3 has 19 amino acids. The germline gives CDR1 SGHTA, CDR2 FQGNSA. CDR3 coding DNA: TGTGCCAGCACCCTAGCCACCGGGACCGCTCTTACGTGGTACACTGAAGCTTTCTTT. This codes for CASTLATGTALTWYTEAFF.

Comments on this clone: Germline and junction disagree at one end, which may indicate a read error. The rearrangement joins TRBV7-7 to TRBJ2-5; D possibly corresponds to TRBD2 (5 bases). CDR1 and CDR2 from the germline V gene are SSHAT and FNYEAQ (reference sequence). The CDR3 consists of 14 residues. The CDR3 reads CASSLGLLGKTQYF. For the CDR3, the DNA is TGTGCTAGCAGCTTAGGACTGCTAGGGAAGACCCAGTACTTC.

The rearrangement joins TRBV9 to TRBJ2-3; 7 nucleotides agree with TRBD2. The CDR3 is 16 amino acids. Trimming cost V 2 bases and J 4 bases; bases outside gene matches: 10. The germline gives CDR1 SGDLS, CDR2 YYNGEE. Written as DNA, the CDR3 is TGTGCCAGCAGCGTTTTGCCGGCGGGAGCAGCAGATACGCAGTATTTT. The encoded protein is CASSVLPAGAADTQYF.

The genes are TRBV9 and TRBJ2-6, with D maybe TRBD1 (6 bases). CDR3 length: 15 amino acids. The germline V gene has CDR1 SGDLS and CDR2 YYNGEE. V lost 7 bases to trimming and J lost 2 bases, with 13 bases between them. The CDR3 loop is CASCRAGAGANVLTF. CDR3 in DNA: TGTGCCAGCTGCAGGGCAGGGGCTGGGGCCAACGTCCTGACTTTC. Looking up the rest from reference TRBV9 and TRBJ2-6 gives the full variable domain: DSGVTQTPKHLITATGQRVTLRCSPRSGDLSVYWYQQSLDQGLQFLIQYYNGEERAKGNILERFSAQQFPDLHSELNLSSLELGDSALYFCASCRAGAGANVLTFGAGSRLTVL.

The chain has TRBV2 and TRBJ1-2; 7 nucleotides agree with TRBD1. The CDR3 is 15 amino acids. Per the germline V gene, CDR1 is SNHLY and CDR2 is FYNNEI. V lost 3 bases and J lost 2; bases outside the gene matches: 6. This chain's CDR3 is CASSDGQVGNYGYTF. CDR3 nucleotide sequence: TGTGCCAGCAGTGACGGACAGGTCGGCAACTATGGCTACACCTTC. Full variable domain (remainder filled in from reference TRBV2 and TRBJ1-2): EPEVTQTPSHQVTQMGQEVILRCVPISNHLYFYWYRQILGQKVEFLVSFYNNEISEKSEIFDDQFSVERPDGSNFTLKIRSTKLEDSAMYFCASSDGQVGNYGYTFGSGTRLTVV.

The gene calls are TRBV28 and TRBJ2-7; 11 bases line up with TRBD2. V lost 4 bases and J lost 0; bases outside the gene matches: 8. This CDR3 has 17 residues. Germline V gene sequence: CDR1 MDHEN, CDR2 SYDVKM. The CDR3 DNA sequence: TGTGCCAGCAGTTCTCGACTAGCGGGACAAGACTCCTACGAGCAGTACTTC. It encodes CASSSRLAGQDSYEQYF.

V usage is TRBV15 and J usage is TRBJ2-7; D gene uncertain. The length of the CDR3 is 19 residues. Germline V gene sequence: CDR1 LNHNV, CDR2 YYDKDF (reference sequence). The V gene lost 0 bases and the J gene lost 3 bases, with 24 bases spanning the gap. Here the CDR3 DNA reads TGTGCCACCAGCAGAGATCCCCGGGCTAGTAGCCCCGCCATCTACGAGCAGTACTTC. Translation gives CATSRDPRASSPAIYEQYF. Supplemented by reference TRBV15 and TRBJ2-7, the full variable domain reads DAMVIQNPRYQVTQFGKPVTLSCSQTLNHNVMYWYQQKSSQAPKLLFHYYDKDFNNEADTPDNFQSRRPNTSFCFLDIRSPGLGDTAMYLCATSRDPRASSPAIYEQYFGPGTRLTVT.

This clone was found a few times. V and J are TRBV10-2 and TRBJ1-5; D is possibly TRBD1 (5 bases). The CDR3 spans 13 residues. Germline assignment: CDR1 WSHSY and CDR2 SAAADI. V was trimmed by 6 bases and J by 3 bases, leaving 9 bases between them. The CDR3 bases are TGCGCCAGCAGCGGGGCAGTCAATCAGCCCCAGCATTTT. As protein: CASSGAVNQPQHF.

The rearrangement joins TRBV21-1 to TRBJ1-1; TRBD1 is the table's D call, not checked against the DNA. TRBV21-1 is described as a pseudogene. CDR3 length equals 17 residues. The CDR3 DNA reads TGTGCCAGCAGCAGATCCCGGGACAGGGTAATGAACACTGAAGCTTTCTTT. Its translation is CASSRSRDRVMNTEAFF.

This chain joins TRBV6-6 and TRBJ2-5; 7 nucleotides agree with TRBD2. The CDR3 sequence is 14 residues long. Germline CDR1 MNHNY, CDR2 SVGAGI (reference sequence). With V trimmed by 4 bases and J by 5 bases, 7 bases remained unmatched. The CDR3 nucleotides are TGTGCCAGCAGTTTGGGCGGGAGTGAGGAGACCCAGTACTTC. Translating it yields CASSLGGSEETQYF.

The chain links TRBV2 to TRBJ2-1; 8 bases line up with TRBD2. The J segment lost 6 bases and the V segment lost 6 bases, leaving 1 base of the junction unmatched. The CDR3 is 12 amino acids. Germline V lookup: CDR1 SNHLY, CDR2 FYNNEI. The CDR3 reads CASSAGGNEQFF. The DNA of the CDR3 is TGTGCCAGCAGCGCGGGGGGCAATGAGCAGTTCTTC.